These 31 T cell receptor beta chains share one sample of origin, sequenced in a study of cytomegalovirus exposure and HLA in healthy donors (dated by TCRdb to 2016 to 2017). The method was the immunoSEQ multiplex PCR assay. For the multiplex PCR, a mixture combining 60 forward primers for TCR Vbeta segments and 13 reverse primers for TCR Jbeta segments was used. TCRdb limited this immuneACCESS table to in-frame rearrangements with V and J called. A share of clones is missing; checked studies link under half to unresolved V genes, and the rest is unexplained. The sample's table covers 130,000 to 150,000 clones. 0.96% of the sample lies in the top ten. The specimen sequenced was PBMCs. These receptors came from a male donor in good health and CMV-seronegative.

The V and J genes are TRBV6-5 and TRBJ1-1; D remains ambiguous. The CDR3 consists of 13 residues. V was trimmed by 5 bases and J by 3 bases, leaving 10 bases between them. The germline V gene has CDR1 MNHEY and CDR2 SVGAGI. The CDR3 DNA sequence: TGTGCCAGCAGTCTCGGCCGGGACACTGAAGCTTTCTTT. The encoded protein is CASSLGRDTEAFF.

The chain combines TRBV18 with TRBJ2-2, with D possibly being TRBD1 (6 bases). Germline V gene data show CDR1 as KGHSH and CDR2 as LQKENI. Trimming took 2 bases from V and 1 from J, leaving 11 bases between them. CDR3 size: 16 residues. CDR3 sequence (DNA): TGTGCCAGCTCACCAGGCTACAGGGAGAACACCGGGGAGCTGTTTTTT. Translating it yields CASSPGYRENTGELFF. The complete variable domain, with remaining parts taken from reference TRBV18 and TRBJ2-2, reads NAGVMQNPRHLVRRRGQEARLRCSPMKGHSHVYWYRQLPEEGLKFMVYLQKENIIDESGMPKERFSAEFPKEGPSILRIQQVVRGDSAAYFCASSPGYRENTGELFFGEGSRLTVL.

The CDR3 DNA sequence: TGCGCCAGCAGCTTGTTTTCTAGCCAAGAGACCCAGTACTTC. Its protein product is CASSLFSSQETQYF. The genes are TRBV5-1 and TRBJ2-5; D is undetermined. The CDR3 extends over 14 amino acids. The germline V gene encodes CDR1 SGHRS and CDR2 YFSETQ. V was shortened by 1 base and J by 1 base, with 8 bases between the two germline ends.

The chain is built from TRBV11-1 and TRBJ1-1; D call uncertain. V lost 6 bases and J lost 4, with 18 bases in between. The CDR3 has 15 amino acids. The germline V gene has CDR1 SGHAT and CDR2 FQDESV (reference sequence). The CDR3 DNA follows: TGTGCCAGCAGGAAGCTTCTTCAACTGAGCACTGAAGCTTTCTTT. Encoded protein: CASRKLLQLSTEAFF.

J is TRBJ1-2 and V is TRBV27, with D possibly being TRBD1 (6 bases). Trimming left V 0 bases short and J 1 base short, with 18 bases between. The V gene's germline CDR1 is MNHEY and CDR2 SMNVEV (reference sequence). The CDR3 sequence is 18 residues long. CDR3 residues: CASSLSVTGLIDNYGYTF. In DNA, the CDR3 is TGTGCCAGCAGTTTATCGGTTACAGGGCTGATTGATAACTATGGCTACACCTTC.

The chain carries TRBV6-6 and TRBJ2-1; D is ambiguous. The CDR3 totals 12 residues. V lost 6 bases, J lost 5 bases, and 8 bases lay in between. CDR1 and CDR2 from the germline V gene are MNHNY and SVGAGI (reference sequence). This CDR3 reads CASSKTDNEQFF. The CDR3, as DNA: TGTGCCAGCAGCAAAACTGACAATGAGCAGTTCTTC.

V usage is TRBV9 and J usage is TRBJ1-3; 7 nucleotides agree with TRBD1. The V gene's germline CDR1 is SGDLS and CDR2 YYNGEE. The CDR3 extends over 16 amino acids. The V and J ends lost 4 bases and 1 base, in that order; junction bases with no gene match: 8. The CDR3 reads CASSPKRQGSGNTIYF. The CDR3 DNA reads TGTGCCAGCAGCCCCAAAAGACAGGGTTCTGGAAACACCATATATTTT.

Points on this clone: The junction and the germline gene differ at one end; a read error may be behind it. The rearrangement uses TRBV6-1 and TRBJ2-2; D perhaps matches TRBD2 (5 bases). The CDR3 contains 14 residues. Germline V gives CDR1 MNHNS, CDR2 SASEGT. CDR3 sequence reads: CAGSERSRRGELFF. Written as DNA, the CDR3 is TGTGCCGGCAGTGAAAGGTCCCGGAGGGGGGAGCTGTTTTTT.

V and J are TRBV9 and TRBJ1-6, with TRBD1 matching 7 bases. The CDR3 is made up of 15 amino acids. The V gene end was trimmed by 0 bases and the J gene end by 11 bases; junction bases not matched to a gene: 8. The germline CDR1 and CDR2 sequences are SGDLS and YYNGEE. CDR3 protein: CASSVGAQGKTPLHF. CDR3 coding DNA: TGTGCCAGCAGCGTAGGCGCACAGGGGAAAACACCCCTCCACTTT.

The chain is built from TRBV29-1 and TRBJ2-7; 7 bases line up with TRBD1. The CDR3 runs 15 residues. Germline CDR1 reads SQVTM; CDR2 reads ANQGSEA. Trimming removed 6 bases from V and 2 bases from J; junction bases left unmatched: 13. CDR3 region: CSVGPTGSHTYEQYF. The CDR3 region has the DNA TGCAGCGTGGGCCCGACAGGGAGCCACACCTACGAGCAGTACTTC.

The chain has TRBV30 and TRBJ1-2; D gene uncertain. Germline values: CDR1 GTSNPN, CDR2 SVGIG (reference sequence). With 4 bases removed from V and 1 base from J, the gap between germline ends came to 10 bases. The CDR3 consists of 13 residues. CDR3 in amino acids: CAWTTEFNYGYTF. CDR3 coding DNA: TGTGCCTGGACAACAGAATTTAACTATGGCTACACCTTC. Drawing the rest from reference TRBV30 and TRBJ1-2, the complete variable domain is SQTIHQWPATLVQPVGSPLSLECTVEGTSNPNLYWYRQAAGRGLQLLFYSVGIGQISSEVPQNLSASRPQDRQFILSSKKLLLSDSGFYLCAWTTEFNYGYTFGSGTRLTVV.

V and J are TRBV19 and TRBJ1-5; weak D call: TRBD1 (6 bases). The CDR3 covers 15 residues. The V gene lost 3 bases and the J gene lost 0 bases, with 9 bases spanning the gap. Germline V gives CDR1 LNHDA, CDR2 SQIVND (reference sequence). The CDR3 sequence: CASSIRGASNQPQHF. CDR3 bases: TGTGCCAGTAGTATTCGGGGGGCTAGCAATCAGCCCCAGCATTTT. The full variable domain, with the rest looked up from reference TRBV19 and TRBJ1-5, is DGGITQSPKYLFRKEGQNVTLSCEQNLNHDAMYWYRQDPGQGLRLIYYSQIVNDFQKGDIAEGYSVSREKKESFPLTVTSAQKNPTAFYLCASSIRGASNQPQHFGDGTRLSIL.

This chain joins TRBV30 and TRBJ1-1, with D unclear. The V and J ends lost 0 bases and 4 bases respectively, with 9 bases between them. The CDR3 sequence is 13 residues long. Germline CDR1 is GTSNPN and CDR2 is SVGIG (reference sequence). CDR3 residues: CAWSVPTVTEAFF. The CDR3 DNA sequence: TGTGCCTGGAGTGTTCCTACGGTCACTGAAGCTTTCTTT.

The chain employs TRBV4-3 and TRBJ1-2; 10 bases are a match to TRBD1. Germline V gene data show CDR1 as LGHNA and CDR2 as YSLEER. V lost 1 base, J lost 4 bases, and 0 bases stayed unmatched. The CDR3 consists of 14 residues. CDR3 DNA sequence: TGCGCCAGCAGCCAAGGACAGGGGGCCTATGGCTACACCTTC. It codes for CASSQGQGAYGYTF.

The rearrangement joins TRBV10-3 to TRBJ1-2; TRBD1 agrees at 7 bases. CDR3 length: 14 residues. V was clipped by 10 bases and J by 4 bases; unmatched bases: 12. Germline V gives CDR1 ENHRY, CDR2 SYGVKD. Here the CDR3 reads CASSQGVEVYGYTF. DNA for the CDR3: TGTGCCAGTTCTCAGGGGGTAGAGGTCTATGGCTACACCTTC.

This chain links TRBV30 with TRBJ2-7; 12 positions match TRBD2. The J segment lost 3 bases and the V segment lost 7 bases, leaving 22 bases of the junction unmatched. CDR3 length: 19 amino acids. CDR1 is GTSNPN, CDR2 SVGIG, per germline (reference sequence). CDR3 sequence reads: CAYNPLLSLAGGPIYEQYF. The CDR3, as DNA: TGTGCCTACAACCCGCTCTTGTCTCTAGCGGGAGGGCCGATCTACGAGCAGTACTTC.

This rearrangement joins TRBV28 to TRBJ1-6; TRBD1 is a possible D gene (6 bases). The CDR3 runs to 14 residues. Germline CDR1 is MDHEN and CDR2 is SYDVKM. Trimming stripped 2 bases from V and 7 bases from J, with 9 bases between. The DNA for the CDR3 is TGTGCCAGCAGTTTAATGGACAGAAATTCACCCCTCCACTTT. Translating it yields CASSLMDRNSPLHF.

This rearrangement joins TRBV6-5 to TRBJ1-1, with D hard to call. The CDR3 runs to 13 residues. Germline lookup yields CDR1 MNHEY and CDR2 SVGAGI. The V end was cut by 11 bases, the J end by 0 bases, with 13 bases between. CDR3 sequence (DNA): TGTGCCTCCCGGGAGGCCATGAACACTGAAGCTTTCTTT. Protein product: CASREAMNTEAFF.

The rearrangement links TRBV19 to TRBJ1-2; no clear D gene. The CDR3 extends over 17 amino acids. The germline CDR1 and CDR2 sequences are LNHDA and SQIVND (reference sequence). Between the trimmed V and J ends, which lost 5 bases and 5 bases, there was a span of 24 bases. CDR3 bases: TGTGCCAGTAGTGTACCTTTTACGGGGTCAAATGGTTATGGCTACACCTTC. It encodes CASSVPFTGSNGYGYTF.

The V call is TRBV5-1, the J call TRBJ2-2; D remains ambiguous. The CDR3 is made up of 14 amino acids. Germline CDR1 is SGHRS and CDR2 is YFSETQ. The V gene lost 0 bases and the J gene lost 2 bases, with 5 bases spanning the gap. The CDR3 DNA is TGCGCCAGCAGCTTGGCAGGTAACACCGGGGAGCTGTTTTTT. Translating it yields CASSLAGNTGELFF.

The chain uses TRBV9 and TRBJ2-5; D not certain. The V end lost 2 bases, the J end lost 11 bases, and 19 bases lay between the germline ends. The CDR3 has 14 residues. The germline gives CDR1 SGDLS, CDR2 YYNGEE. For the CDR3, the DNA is TGTGCCAGCAGCGTCGCCTCAGAGGAGACTGAGCAGTACTTC. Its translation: CASSVASEETEQYF.

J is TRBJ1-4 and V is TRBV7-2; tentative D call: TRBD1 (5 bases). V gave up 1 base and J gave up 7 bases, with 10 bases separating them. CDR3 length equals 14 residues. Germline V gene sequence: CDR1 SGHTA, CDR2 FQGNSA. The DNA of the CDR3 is TGTGCCAGCAGCTTAGGGAGGGGTGGTGAAAAACTGTTTTTT. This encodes CASSLGRGGEKLFF. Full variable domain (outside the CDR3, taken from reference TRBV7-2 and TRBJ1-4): GAGVSQSPSNKVTEKGKDVELRCDPISGHTALYWYRQSLGQGLEFLIYFQGNSAPDKSGLPSDRFSAERTGGSVSTLTIQRTQQEDSAVYLCASSLGRGGEKLFFGSGTQLSVL.

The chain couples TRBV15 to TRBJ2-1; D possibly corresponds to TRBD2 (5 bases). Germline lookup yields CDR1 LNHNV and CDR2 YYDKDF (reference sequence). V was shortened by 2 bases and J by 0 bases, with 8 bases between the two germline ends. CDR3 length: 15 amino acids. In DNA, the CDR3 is TGTGCCACCAGCAGATTGGGGAGCTCCTACAATGAGCAGTTCTTC. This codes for CATSRLGSSYNEQFF.

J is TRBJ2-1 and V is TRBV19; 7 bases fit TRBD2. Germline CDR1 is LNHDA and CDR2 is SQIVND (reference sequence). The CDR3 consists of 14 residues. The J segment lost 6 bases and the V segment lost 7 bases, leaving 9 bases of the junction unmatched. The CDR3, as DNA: TGTGCCAGTATGAGGGGCGGGAGTGCCAATGAGCAGTTCTTC. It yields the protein CASMRGGSANEQFF.

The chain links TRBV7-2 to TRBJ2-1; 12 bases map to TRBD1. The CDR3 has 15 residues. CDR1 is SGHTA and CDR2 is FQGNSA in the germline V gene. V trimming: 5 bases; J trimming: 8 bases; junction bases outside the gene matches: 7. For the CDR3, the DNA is TGTGCCAGCAGCCTCCGGGACAGGGGGCTCGATGAGCAGTTCTTC. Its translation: CASSLRDRGLDEQFF.

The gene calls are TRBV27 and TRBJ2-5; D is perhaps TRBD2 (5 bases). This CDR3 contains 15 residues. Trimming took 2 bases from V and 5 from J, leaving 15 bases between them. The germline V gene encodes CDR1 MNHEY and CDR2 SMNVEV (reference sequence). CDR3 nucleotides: TGTGCCAGCAGTTTAAAGGCGGGCCTGTTGGAGACCCAGTACTTC. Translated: CASSLKAGLLETQYF.

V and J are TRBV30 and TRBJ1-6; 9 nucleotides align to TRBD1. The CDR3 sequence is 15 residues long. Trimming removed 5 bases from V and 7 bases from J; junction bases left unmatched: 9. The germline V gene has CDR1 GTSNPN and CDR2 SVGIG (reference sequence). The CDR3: CAWGQGLGKNSPLHF. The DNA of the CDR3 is TGTGCCTGGGGACAGGGGCTTGGGAAAAATTCACCCCTCCACTTT.

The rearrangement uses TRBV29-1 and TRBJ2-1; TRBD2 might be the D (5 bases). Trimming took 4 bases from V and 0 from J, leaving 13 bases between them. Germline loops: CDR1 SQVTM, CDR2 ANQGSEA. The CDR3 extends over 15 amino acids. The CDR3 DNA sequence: TGCAGCGTTGTTCTAGCTGCTAGCTCCTACAATGAGCAGTTCTTC. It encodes CSVVLAASSYNEQFF.

CDR3 DNA: TGCGCCAGCAGCCAAGGGGGATTCGACAGGGTAACTGAAGCTTTCTTT. This encodes CASSQGGFDRVTEAFF. The chain uses TRBV4-3 and TRBJ1-1; 7 bases align to TRBD1. From germline, CDR1 is LGHNA and CDR2 YSLEER. The CDR3 has 16 residues. The ends lost 1 base at V and 5 bases at J; junction bases unmatched: 10.

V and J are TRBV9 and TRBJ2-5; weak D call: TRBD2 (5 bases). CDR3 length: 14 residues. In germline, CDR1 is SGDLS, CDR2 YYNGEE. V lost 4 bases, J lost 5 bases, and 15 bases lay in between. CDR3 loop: CASSFSGVSETQYF. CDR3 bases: TGTGCCAGCAGCTTCTCCGGGGTCAGTGAGACCCAGTACTTC. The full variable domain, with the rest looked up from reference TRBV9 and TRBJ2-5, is DSGVTQTPKHLITATGQRVTLRCSPRSGDLSVYWYQQSLDQGLQFLIQYYNGEERAKGNILERFSAQQFPDLHSELNLSSLELGDSALYFCASSFSGVSETQYFGPGTRLLVL.

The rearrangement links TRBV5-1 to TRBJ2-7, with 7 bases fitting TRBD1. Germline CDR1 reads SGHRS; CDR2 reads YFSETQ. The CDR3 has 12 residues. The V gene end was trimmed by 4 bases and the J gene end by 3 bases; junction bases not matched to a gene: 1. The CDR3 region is CASSTGDYEQYF. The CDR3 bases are TGCGCCAGCAGCACAGGGGACTACGAGCAGTACTTC. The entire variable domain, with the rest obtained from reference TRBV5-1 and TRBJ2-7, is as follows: KAGVTQTPRYLIKTRGQQVTLSCSPISGHRSVSWYQQTPGQGLQFLFEYFSETQRNKGNFPGRFSGRQFSNSRSEMNVSTLELGDSALYLCASSTGDYEQYFGPGTRLTVT.